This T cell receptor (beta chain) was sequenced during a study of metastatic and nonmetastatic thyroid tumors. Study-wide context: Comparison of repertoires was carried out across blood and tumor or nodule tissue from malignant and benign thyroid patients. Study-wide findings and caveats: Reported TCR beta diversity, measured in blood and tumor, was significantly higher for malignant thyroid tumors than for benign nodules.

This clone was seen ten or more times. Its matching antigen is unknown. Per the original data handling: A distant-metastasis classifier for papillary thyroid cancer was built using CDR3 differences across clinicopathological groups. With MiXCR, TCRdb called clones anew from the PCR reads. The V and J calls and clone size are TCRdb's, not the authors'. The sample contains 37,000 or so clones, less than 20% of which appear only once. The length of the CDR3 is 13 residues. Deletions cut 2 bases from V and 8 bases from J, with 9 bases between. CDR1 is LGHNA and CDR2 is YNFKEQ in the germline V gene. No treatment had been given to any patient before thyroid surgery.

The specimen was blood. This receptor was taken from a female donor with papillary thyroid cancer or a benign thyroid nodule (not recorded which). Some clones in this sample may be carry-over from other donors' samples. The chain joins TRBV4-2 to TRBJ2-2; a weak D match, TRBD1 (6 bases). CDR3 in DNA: TGTGCCAGCAGCCAACCCCAGGGGGGGGAGCTGTTTTTT. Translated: CASSQPQGGELFF.